This TCR beta chain was captured by sequencing in a study of beta chain features in type 1 diabetes. Study-wide results and limits: When Type 1 diabetes patients were examined, their TCRB CDR3s proved moderately but significantly shorter in all four CD4+ subsets. Relative to healthy donors, patients appeared to have naive, central memory and Treg TCRB repertoires that were more similar.

The authors obtained over 95% purity in all sorted populations. CDR3 length: 13 residues. V was pared by 6 bases and J by 8 bases, with 14 bases between. Germline V gives CDR1 SNHLY, CDR2 FYNNEI. As concerns this clone: The antigen is undetermined.

Expressed TCRB transcripts were sequenced, since all the RNA that had been isolated was reverse transcribed. About 3.6 million reads on average were seen across naive, central memory and regulatory T cell samples. Repertoires were generated with immunoSEQ multiplex PCR, while TCRdb's copy carries only in-frame clones and drops some. This sample has around 690,000 clones, with around 11% found just once. This rearrangement joins TRBV2 to TRBJ1-5; D not certain. The sequenced sample consisted of naive CD4+ T cells from blood. This clonotype was sampled from a man aged 25-40 years with type 1 diabetes. In DNA, the CDR3 is TGTGCCAGCAGAGGACTCCGGGAGGAGCCCCAGCATTTT. Its translation is CASRGLREEPQHF.